The next 22 T cell receptor beta chains were all read from a single sample in a study of blood T cell repertoires in COVID-19. TCRdb's table, derived via immunoSEQ multiplex PCR, lists solely in-frame clones and lacks some. The sample contains approximately 220,000 clones, 75% to 90% of which appear only once. Specimen: PBMCs or T cells enriched from blood (not recorded which). These receptors all stem from a man aged 40-49 years who had recovered from COVID-19.

The gene calls are TRBV3-1 (or the pseudogene TRBV3-2) and TRBJ2-1, with 11 bases fitting TRBD2. The CDR3 extends over 17 amino acids. V lost 1 base and J lost 0; bases outside the gene matches: 2. CDR1 and CDR2 (germline): LGHDT, YNNKEL (reference sequence). CDR3 sequence reads: CASSQASGRSSYNEQFF. In DNA form, the CDR3 reads TGTGCCAGCAGCCAAGCTAGCGGGAGGAGCTCCTACAATGAGCAGTTCTTC.

V is TRBV10-3 and J is TRBJ2-7, with 11 bases matching TRBD2. This CDR3 spans 15 amino acids. J gave up 3 bases and V 10 bases, and 11 bases lay outside the gene matches. Germline-derived CDR1 and CDR2 are ENHRY and SYGVKD. In DNA form, the CDR3 reads TGTGCCAGCGCCCCCCTAGCGGGAGGCCACTACGAGCAGTACTTC. It is translated as CASAPLAGGHYEQYF.

V and J are TRBV7-9 and TRBJ2-7, with D perhaps matching TRBD2 (5 bases). V was pared by 5 bases and J by 2 bases, with 25 bases between. CDR1 SEHNR and CDR2 FQNEAQ come from the germline V gene (reference sequence). The CDR3 length is 18 residues. This CDR3 reads CASSPKTRIREGAYEQYF. DNA of the CDR3: TGTGCCAGCAGCCCAAAAACTAGGATAAGGGAAGGCGCCTACGAGCAGTACTTC.

This clone has a handful of counts. The chain has TRBV28 and TRBJ1-6, with 7 bases matching TRBD1. J gave up 10 bases and V 4 bases, and 10 bases lay outside the gene matches. This CDR3 has 15 residues. The germline V gene has CDR1 MDHEN and CDR2 SYDVKM. The CDR3 nucleotides are TGTGCCAGCAGTTCGACAGGGCTAGGACGGTCACCCCTCCACTTT. Protein sequence: CASSSTGLGRSPLHF. Full variable domain (outside the CDR3, taken from reference TRBV28 and TRBJ1-6): DVKVTQSSRYLVKRTGEKVFLECVQDMDHENMFWYRQDPGLGLRLIYFSYDVKMKEKGDIPEGYSVSREKKERFSLILESASTNQTSMYLCASSSTGLGRSPLHFGNGTRLTVT.

This clone was counted between two and nine times. The V and J genes are TRBV29-1 and TRBJ1-1; D unresolved. The CDR3 covers 12 residues. V was cut by 0 bases and J by 11 bases, with 13 bases left in between. The germline gives CDR1 SQVTM, CDR2 ANQGSEA. CDR3 loop: CSVEDAGIEAFF. CDR3 bases: TGCAGCGTTGAAGATGCGGGGATCGAGGCTTTCTTT.

This chain connects TRBV7-2 to TRBJ1-2; D gene ambiguous. The CDR3 covers 14 residues. Germline-derived CDR1 and CDR2 are SGHTA and FQGNSA. V shed 2 bases and J shed 5 bases, with 12 bases lying between them. This chain's CDR3 is CASSLSSQLYGYTF. The CDR3, as DNA: TGTGCCAGCAGCTTATCCTCCCAACTTTATGGCTACACCTTC.

As concerns this clone: Other DNA sequences from this sample encode an identical CDR3 as well. The V call is TRBV5-1, the J call TRBJ1-3; a weak D match, TRBD1 (5 bases). Looked up from germline, CDR1 is SGHRS and CDR2 is YFSETQ. The V end lost 5 bases, the J end lost 3 bases, and 15 bases lay between the germline ends. This CDR3 has 15 residues. The CDR3 nucleotides are TGCGCCAGCAGTCTTGTCGGGGGAAGTGGAAACACCATATATTTT. This gives the protein CASSLVGGSGNTIYF.

The chain links TRBV5-5 to TRBJ1-2; the D gene is possibly TRBD1 (5 bases). Germline values: CDR1 SGHKS, CDR2 YYEKEE (reference sequence). The germline V and J ends were trimmed by 0 bases and 4 bases, with 13 bases remaining between them. The CDR3 length is 15 residues. CDR3 protein: CASSLAPRAGYGYTF. The DNA of the CDR3 is TGTGCCAGCAGCTTGGCCCCCAGGGCAGGCTATGGCTACACCTTC.

The chain uses TRBV10-3 and TRBJ2-1, with 12 bases matching TRBD2. The CDR3 is 17 amino acids. J gave up 8 bases and V 2 bases, and 10 bases lay outside the gene matches. Germline V lookup: CDR1 ENHRY, CDR2 SYGVKD. The CDR3 region has the DNA TGTGCCATCAGTGAGGCTAAGACTAGCGGGAGCGCTGATGAGCAGTTCTTC. Its protein product is CAISEAKTSGSADEQFF.

The chain couples TRBV10-3 to TRBJ2-7; the D is unclear. This CDR3 comprises 12 residues. Germline V gene sequence: CDR1 ENHRY, CDR2 SYGVKD. Between the trimmed V and J ends, which lost 5 bases and 3 bases, there was a span of 8 bases. CDR3 residues: CAISPDFYEQYF. Written as DNA, the CDR3 is TGTGCCATCAGTCCTGACTTCTACGAGCAGTACTTC.

The gene calls are TRBV10-3 and TRBJ1-1; no firm D call. CDR1 is ENHRY, CDR2 SYGVKD, per germline. The CDR3 has 12 amino acids. With 10 bases removed from V and 0 bases from J, the gap between germline ends came to 9 bases. The CDR3 sequence: CATQQMNTEAFF. The CDR3 coding sequence is TGTGCCACCCAACAGATGAACACTGAAGCTTTCTTT.

Only a few counts were recorded for this clone. The gene calls are TRBV12-3 or TRBV12-4 and TRBJ1-1; 9 positions agree with TRBD1. The CDR3 totals 13 residues. The ends lost 8 bases at V and 5 bases at J; junction bases unmatched: 6. The CDR3 here is CASRDRDKTEAFF. DNA for the CDR3: TGTGCCAGCCGGGACAGGGATAAGACTGAAGCTTTCTTT.

This chain links TRBV9 with TRBJ2-1; perhaps TRBD1 as D (6 bases). CDR3 length equals 14 residues. Looked up from germline, CDR1 is SGDLS and CDR2 is YYNGEE. Trimming took 7 bases from V and 4 from J, leaving 15 bases between them. The CDR3 DNA reads TGTGCCAGCTCAATGGGGGCTGGGTACAATGAGCAGTTCTTC. It translates to CASSMGAGYNEQFF.

V gene TRBV7-2 combines with J gene TRBJ1-1; 7 bases are a match to TRBD1. Trimming at V came to 1 base and at J to 1 base, leaving 15 bases not matched to a gene. The CDR3 length is 19 residues. Germline lookup yields CDR1 SGHTA and CDR2 FQGNSA. CDR3 sequence: CASSLGFRRQGLRNTEAFF. In nucleotides, the CDR3 is TGTGCCAGCAGCTTAGGGTTTCGTCGACAGGGCTTGAGGAACACTGAAGCTTTCTTT.

The J gene is TRBJ2-5, the V gene TRBV19; D ambiguous. The CDR3 is made up of 15 amino acids. V lost 6 bases and J lost 2, with 16 bases in between. Per the germline V gene, CDR1 is LNHDA and CDR2 is SQIVND (reference sequence). Here the CDR3 reads CASRNLKEPQETQYF. The CDR3 DNA reads TGTGCCAGTAGGAACCTAAAGGAGCCGCAAGAGACCCAGTACTTC.

This clone is a singleton in its sample. J is TRBJ2-1 and V is TRBV4-3; D perhaps matches TRBD2 (5 bases). The CDR3 extends over 18 amino acids. Germline V gene sequence: CDR1 LGHNA, CDR2 YSLEER. Trimming cost V 0 bases and J 4 bases, with 19 bases left between them. The CDR3 reads CASSQDRPGVARYNEQFF. The CDR3 DNA reads as TGCGCCAGCAGCCAAGATAGGCCCGGAGTAGCGAGATACAATGAGCAGTTCTTC.

The CDR3 DNA follows: TGTGCCAGCAGTCACAACGTAGTACAGGGGAACTATGGCTACACCTTC. Residues: CASSHNVVQGNYGYTF. The chain links TRBV7-9 to TRBJ1-2; 7 bases match TRBD1. Losses at the gene ends were 6 bases for V and 2 bases for J; bases not matched to a gene: 12. CDR3 size: 16 residues. Germline CDR1 reads SEHNR; CDR2 reads FQNEAQ (reference sequence).

The gene calls are TRBV9 and TRBJ2-3, with 11 bases identical to TRBD2. CDR3 length equals 17 residues. Germline CDR1 and CDR2: SGDLS and YYNGEE. J gave up 3 bases and V 1 base, and 7 bases lay outside the gene matches. The CDR3 loop reads CASSVSLAGGSTDTQYF. The DNA for the CDR3 is TGTGCCAGCAGCGTATCCCTAGCGGGAGGTAGTACAGATACGCAGTATTTT.

This sequence joins TRBV12-3 or TRBV12-4 and TRBJ1-1, with D possibly matching TRBD1 (6 bases). V shed 5 bases and J shed 4 bases, with 11 bases lying between them. The CDR3 is 13 amino acids. This CDR3 is CASSRGGSTEAFF. In nucleotides, the CDR3 is TGTGCCAGCAGTCGAGGGGGAAGCACTGAAGCTTTCTTT.

This chain uses TRBV28 with TRBJ1-5, with unresolved D. The germline V and J ends were trimmed by 10 bases and 6 bases, with 4 bases remaining between them. Germline V gene sequence: CDR1 MDHEN, CDR2 SYDVKM. The CDR3 is made up of 9 amino acids. CDR3 in amino acids: CATSQPQHF. CDR3 nucleotide sequence: TGTGCCACGAGTCAGCCCCAGCATTTT.

The chain recombines TRBV11-2 with TRBJ2-7; no clear D. The CDR3 runs to 12 residues. V lost 4 bases and J 0 bases, leaving 4 bases between the germline ends. Germline assignment: CDR1 SGHAT and CDR2 FQNNGV. The CDR3 DNA reads TGTGCCAGCAGCTCCTTCTCCTACGAGCAGTACTTC. Its protein is CASSSFSYEQYF.

The chain joins TRBV28 to TRBJ1-3, with D possibly being TRBD1 (5 bases). This CDR3 spans 15 amino acids. Per germline, CDR1 MDHEN and CDR2 SYDVKM. Deletions cut 4 bases from V and 7 bases from J, with 17 bases between. The CDR3 region has the DNA TGTGCCAGCAGTTCGTTCGGACAAGACTGGAACACCATATATTTT. It specifies CASSSFGQDWNTIYF.